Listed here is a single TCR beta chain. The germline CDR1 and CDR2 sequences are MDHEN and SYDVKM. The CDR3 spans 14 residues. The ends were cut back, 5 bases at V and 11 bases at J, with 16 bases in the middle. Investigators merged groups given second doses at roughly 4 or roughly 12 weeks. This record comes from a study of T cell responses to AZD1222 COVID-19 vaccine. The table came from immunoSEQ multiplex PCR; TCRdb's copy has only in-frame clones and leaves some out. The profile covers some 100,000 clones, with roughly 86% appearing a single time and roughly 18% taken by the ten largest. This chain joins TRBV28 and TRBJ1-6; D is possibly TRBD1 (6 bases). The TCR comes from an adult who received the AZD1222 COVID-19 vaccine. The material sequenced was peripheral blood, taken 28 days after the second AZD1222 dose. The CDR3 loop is CASSIRTVGAPLHF. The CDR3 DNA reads TGTGCCAGCAGTATCCGGACAGTGGGGGCACCCCTCCACTTT.